This T cell receptor beta chain was captured by sequencing in a study of blood T cell repertoires in COVID-19. Whole-study context: From the United States, Italy and Spain came samples of acute and convalescent COVID-19.

Source study methods: Nucleated cell number was recorded as an estimate derived from reference gene primer amplification. The protocol was immunoSEQ multiplex PCR, while the TCRdb copy is restricted to in-frame clones and leaves out a portion. V, J and clone size are taken as reported in that table, and D and trimming were inferred from the DNA itself. The sample has more than 450,000 clones, approximately 90% seen once. CDR1 is SGHTA and CDR2 is FQGNSA in the germline V gene. The junction had 8 bases not matched to a gene; V was cut back by 2 bases and J by 6 bases. The CDR3 is 15 residues long. This clone was recorded once.

The chain carries TRBV7-2 and TRBJ1-2, with 8 bases that match TRBD1. Material for sequencing was PBMCs or T cells enriched from blood (not recorded which). This TCR derives from a woman under 30 who had recovered from COVID-19. CDR3 sequence: CASSLLNQGADGYTF. The CDR3 DNA reads TGTGCCAGCAGCTTACTCAACCAGGGGGCGGATGGCTACACCTTC.